This T cell receptor beta chain was recorded in a study of T cell clonotyping in hematopoietic cell transplantation. Whole-study findings and limits: Recipient TCR diversity dropped after transplant; expanded clonotypes rose from day 30 to 180. Higher Inverse Simpson Index values in graft donor and pretransplant recipient predicted broader posttransplant TCR diversity.

J gave up 7 bases and V 5 bases, and 20 bases lay outside the gene matches. CDR3 length equals 18 residues. Germline CDR1 is SGHTA and CDR2 is FQGNSA. TCRdb's table, derived via immunoSEQ multiplex PCR, lists solely in-frame clones and lacks some. The sample gives about 8,000 clones, more than 80% of which show up once; over 4% is in the top ten. As concerns this clone: What it recognizes is unknown.

Recipient blood drawn about 28 days pretransplant and days 30, 100, 180 after. The receptor was isolated from a female patient in her fifties who had an allogeneic stem cell transplant from an unrelated donor, so the T cells may come from the graft donor. Some clones in this sample may be carry-over from other donors' samples. The chain is built from TRBV7-2 and TRBJ2-7; TRBD1 matches at 10 bases. The specimen comprised peripheral blood mononuclear cells, sampled 180 days after allogeneic stem cell transplant. The CDR3 nucleotides read TGTGCCAGCAGCCTCACGGGATCTCTTGGGGACAGGGGTTATGAGCAGTACTTC. The encoded protein is CASSLTGSLGDRGYEQYF. The entire variable domain, with the rest obtained from reference TRBV7-2 and TRBJ2-7, is as follows: GAGVSQSPSNKVTEKGKDVELRCDPISGHTALYWYRQSLGQGLEFLIYFQGNSAPDKSGLPSDRFSAERTGGSVSTLTIQRTQQEDSAVYLCASSLTGSLGDRGYEQYFGPGTRLTVT.